This entry features one TCR beta chain sequence. Its specificity is unknown. Naive CD8 cells lacked CD45RO, underwent positive selection for CCR7 and left out terminally differentiated effector memory CD45RA+ cells. This specimen comes from a study of shared clonotypes between healthy human individuals. In the study overall: Each donor's CD4 naive and CD4 memory cells filled three plates apiece, CD8 naive two, and CD8 memory one. General observations from the study: Clonotype sharing among donors likely depends on sequencing depth. The study generally estimated greater richness for naive than memory subsets.

Here immunoSEQ multiplex PCR was the method, and the copy in TCRdb shows in-frame clones only, minus some. The sample has some 2,100,000 clones, just over 90% seen once. Sequencing used naive CD8+ T cells from PBMCs. This clonotype originated in a man aged 18 to 30 in good health. Some clones in this sample may be carry-over from other donors' samples.

The CDR3, as DNA: TGCGCCAGCAGCCCTGAAGACTCCCTGAGGGGAGATACGCAGTATTTT. Its translation: CASSPEDSLRGDTQYF. The chain carries TRBV5-1 and TRBJ2-3; either TRBD1 or TRBD2 may supply D (5 bases each). V lost 4 bases and J 5 bases, leaving 20 bases between the germline ends. The V gene's germline CDR1 is SGHRS and CDR2 YFSETQ. The CDR3 has 16 residues.